One sample yielded the 16 T cell receptor beta chains listed below, sequenced in a study of T cell responses to AZD1222 COVID-19 vaccine. TCRdb's table, derived via immunoSEQ multiplex PCR, lists solely in-frame clones and lacks some. There are about 140,000 clones in the sample; approximately 90% occur only once, and roughly 4.7% lies in the top ten. Source: peripheral blood, taken on day 0 of AZD1222 vaccination. The source is an adult in good health.

The chain combines TRBV5-1 with TRBJ1-1; D unresolved. Germline V gives CDR1 SGHRS, CDR2 YFSETQ. The CDR3 covers 15 residues. V shed 0 bases and J shed 1 base, with 10 bases lying between them. In DNA, the CDR3 is TGCGCCAGCAGCTTGGGGGCCGTTCCGAACACTGAAGCTTTCTTT. Translating it yields CASSLGAVPNTEAFF.

On this clone: Other DNA variants within this sample encode the same CDR3. The genes are TRBV27 and TRBJ1-1; D gene ambiguous. V lost 3 bases and J 2 bases, leaving 7 bases between the germline ends. Looked up from germline, CDR1 is MNHEY and CDR2 is SMNVEV (reference sequence). This CDR3 has 13 residues. The CDR3 sequence: CASSLRENTEAFF. CDR3 in DNA: TGTGCCAGCAGTTTGAGGGAAAACACTGAAGCTTTCTTT.

This chain connects TRBV4-2 to TRBJ2-3, with 9 nucleotides matching TRBD2. Germline V gives CDR1 LGHNA, CDR2 YNFKEQ. V was pared by 0 bases and J by 6 bases, with 10 bases of the junction left unmatched. The CDR3 spans 17 residues. The chain's CDR3 is CASSQDRRLAGTDTQYF. The CDR3 nucleotides read TGTGCCAGCAGCCAAGACCGGCGCCTAGCGGGAACCGATACGCAGTATTTT.

The J gene is TRBJ2-1, the V gene TRBV7-3, with D perhaps given as TRBD1 or TRBD2 (5 bases each). From germline, CDR1 is SGHTA and CDR2 FQGTGA. Trimming removed 0 bases from V and 0 bases from J, with 6 bases in between. CDR3 size: 15 residues. CDR3 region: CASSLTGDSYNEQFF. The CDR3 DNA sequence: TGTGCCAGCAGCTTAACGGGGGACTCCTACAATGAGCAGTTCTTC.

The chain uses TRBV28 and TRBJ1-1; no clear D gene. Germline V gene data show CDR1 as MDHEN and CDR2 as SYDVKM. The CDR3 totals 16 residues. V shed 6 bases and J shed 5 bases, with 22 bases lying between them. The CDR3, as DNA: TGTGCCAGCAGCTTTAGGTCGCCCCTCGGTTGGACTGAAGCTTTCTTT. It codes for CASSFRSPLGWTEAFF. The entire variable domain, with the rest obtained from reference TRBV28 and TRBJ1-1, is as follows: DVKVTQSSRYLVKRTGEKVFLECVQDMDHENMFWYRQDPGLGLRLIYFSYDVKMKEKGDIPEGYSVSREKKERFSLILESASTNQTSMYLCASSFRSPLGWTEAFFGQGTRLTVV.

The V and J genes are TRBV5-5 and TRBJ1-5; a possible D gene is TRBD1 (6 bases). Trimming shortened V by 0 bases and J by 3 bases, and 7 bases separated the two germline ends. From germline, CDR1 is SGHKS and CDR2 YYEKEE (reference sequence). The CDR3 loop spans 14 amino acids. The CDR3 DNA reads TGTGCCAGCAGCTTGGGGACAGACAATCAGCCCCAGCATTTT. Amino acids: CASSLGTDNQPQHF. The full variable domain, rest sourced from reference TRBV5-5 and TRBJ1-5, is DAGVTQSPTHLIKTRGQQVTLRCSPISGHKSVSWYQQVLGQGPQFIFQYYEKEERGRGNFPDRFSARQFPNYSSELNVNALLLGDSALYLCASSLGTDNQPQHFGDGTRLSIL.

This clone came up once. The chain employs TRBV28 and TRBJ2-7; perhaps TRBD1 as D (5 bases). This CDR3 has 12 amino acids. The V and J ends lost 10 bases and 2 bases respectively, with 12 bases between them. CDR1 is MDHEN and CDR2 is SYDVKM in the germline V gene. CDR3 loop: CAINRGTYEQYF. In DNA form, the CDR3 reads TGTGCCATCAATAGGGGTACCTACGAGCAGTACTTC. Complete variable domain (other parts from reference TRBV28 and TRBJ2-7): DVKVTQSSRYLVKRTGEKVFLECVQDMDHENMFWYRQDPGLGLRLIYFSYDVKMKEKGDIPEGYSVSREKKERFSLILESASTNQTSMYLCAINRGTYEQYFGPGTRLTVT.

J is TRBJ2-5 and V is TRBV5-4; 7 nucleotides line up with TRBD1. V trimming: 2 bases; J trimming: 4 bases; junction bases outside the gene matches: 8. The germline V gene has CDR1 SGHNT and CDR2 YYREEE (reference sequence). The CDR3 consists of 15 residues. As DNA, the CDR3 is TGTGCCAGCAGCTTAACAGGGGTAGTGGGAGAGACCCAGTACTTC. Translated, it gives CASSLTGVVGETQYF. The variable domain in full, completed from reference TRBV5-4 and TRBJ2-5, reads ETGVTQSPTHLIKTRGQQVTLRCSSQSGHNTVSWYQQALGQGPQFIFQYYREEENGRGNFPPRFSGLQFPNYSSELNVNALELDDSALYLCASSLTGVVGETQYFGPGTRLLVL.

The rearrangement joins TRBV5-1 to TRBJ2-3; the match to TRBD2 covers 12 bases. CDR3 size: 16 residues. V was clipped by 5 bases and J by 0 bases; unmatched bases: 4. Germline V lookup: CDR1 SGHRS, CDR2 YFSETQ. CDR3: CASRVTSGGSTDTQYF. The CDR3 DNA follows: TGCGCCAGCAGGGTGACTAGCGGGGGTAGCACAGATACGCAGTATTTT.

CDR3 loop: CASSLAVTGNSPLHF. The CDR3 DNA reads as TGTGCCAGCAGCTTGGCCGTCACAGGGAATTCACCCCTCCACTTT. The chain has TRBV5-8 and TRBJ1-6; weak D call: TRBD1 (6 bases). The length of the CDR3 is 15 residues. Germline V gene data show CDR1 as SGHTS and CDR2 as YDEGEE. Between the trimmed V and J ends, which lost 0 bases and 7 bases, there was a span of 11 bases.

The V call is TRBV5-1, the J call TRBJ2-1, with a weak D call TRBD1 (5 bases). The CDR3 is 15 amino acids. The V end lost 4 bases, the J end lost 7 bases, and 18 bases lay between the germline ends. Germline V CDR1 and CDR2: SGHRS, YFSETQ. DNA of the CDR3: TGCGCCAGCAGCCTGACAGAAAAGGGAACTAATGAGCAGTTCTTC. Protein product: CASSLTEKGTNEQFF.

This chain connects TRBV7-8 to TRBJ1-1; D not resolved. CDR1 and CDR2 from the germline V gene are SGHVS and FQNEAQ. This CDR3 has 13 residues. The V end was cut by 5 bases, the J end by 3 bases, with 10 bases between. The CDR3 coding sequence is TGTGCCAGCAGCACGGAACGGGACACTGAAGCTTTCTTT. This gives the protein CASSTERDTEAFF.

The rearrangement links TRBV19 to TRBJ2-1; TRBD2 aligns across 9 bases. Germline values: CDR1 LNHDA, CDR2 SQIVND (reference sequence). The CDR3 runs 16 residues. Germline trimming cut 1 base from V and 7 bases from J; bases unmatched to any gene: 8. The CDR3 nucleotides are TGTGCCAGTAGTATAGTTAACGCGGGGGGGCCGAATGAGCAGTTCTTC. Translated: CASSIVNAGGPNEQFF.

The gene calls are TRBV15 and TRBJ2-7, with 11 nucleotides matching TRBD1. The germline CDR1 and CDR2 sequences are LNHNV and YYDKDF (reference sequence). The CDR3 loop spans 15 amino acids. The J segment lost 7 bases and the V segment lost 5 bases, leaving 10 bases of the junction unmatched. CDR3 DNA: TGTGCCACCAGCGTTAGAGGACAGGGGGCAGCAGAGCAGTACTTC. It codes for CATSVRGQGAAEQYF.

The chain links TRBV27 to TRBJ1-2; D unclear. CDR1 is MNHEY, CDR2 SMNVEV, per germline (reference sequence). The CDR3 spans 15 residues. V lost 3 bases and J 0 bases, leaving 11 bases between the germline ends. The CDR3: CASSLGWGPNYGYTF. For the CDR3, the DNA is TGTGCCAGCAGTTTGGGTTGGGGTCCTAACTATGGCTACACCTTC.

The DNA for the CDR3 is TGTGCCAGCAGCCAAGAGGGGGCCGGGGGGCTGGATAATTCACCCCTCCACTTT. Amino acids: CASSQEGAGGLDNSPLHF. V and J are TRBV14 and TRBJ1-6; tentatively, D is TRBD1 (6 bases). This CDR3 spans 18 amino acids. Trimming shortened V by 0 bases and J by 5 bases, and 17 bases separated the two germline ends. Germline V gene data show CDR1 as SGHDN and CDR2 as FVKESK.